This TCR beta chain was sequenced in a study of T cell repertoires in cytomegalovirus infection. Study-level information: It was the public TCR beta signatures that indicated both CMV infection and matching HLA type.

The germline V gene has CDR1 SGHVS and CDR2 FNYEAQ. This CDR3 has 18 amino acids. V lost 2 bases to trimming and J lost 5 bases; unmatched junction nucleotides: 15. Concerning this clonotype: Its cognate antigen is unknown.

MiXCR, applied by TCRdb to the reads, yields one record per CDR3 protein. The sample yields fewer than 850,000 distinct CDR3 sequences, almost 30% seen once. This chain links TRBV7-6 with TRBJ2-3, with 8 positions matching TRBD2. The source is a human donor in good health (CMV status not recorded). Some clones in this sample may be carry-over from other donors' samples. Sequenced here: cultured CD8+ T cells from PBMCs, sampled from culture after CMV antigen stimulation. The CDR3 nucleotides are TGTGCCAGCAGCTTACAAGCACCCCAGCGGGGGTGGGTAGATACGCAGTATTTT. It codes for CASSLQAPQRGWVDTQYF.